This paragraph covers one T cell receptor beta chain sequence. Its antigen is currently unknown. CDR1 is LGHNA and CDR2 is YSLEER in the germline V gene. This CDR3 has 17 residues. J lost 3 bases, V lost 4 bases, and 5 bases had no gene match. This sample was included in a study of OX40 agonist ivuxolimab in advanced cancers. Study-level information: Prior checkpoint blockade (anti-PD-1, anti-PD-L1 or anti-CTLA-4) was permitted; approximately 40% had it. Study results and caveats: Individuals who were partial responders at 0.1-3.0 mg/kg had clonal expansion that ranked among the lowest. At 0.1 to 3.0 mg/kg, clonal expansion of CD4+ and CD8+ blood T cells had occurred by week 6. Specificity for antigen went undetermined in the expanded peripheral T cells.

Profiling relied on immunoSEQ multiplex PCR, and the TCRdb table lists in-frame clones only, not all of them. The profile shows approximately 90,000 clones, approximately 89% of them singletons. This chain joins TRBV4-3 and TRBJ2-2, with 13 bases that match TRBD2. Sequencing was performed on CD4+ or CD8+ T cells sorted from blood, taken in a trial of the OX40 agonist ivuxolimab. This receptor was obtained from an adult with an advanced solid tumor such as melanoma, head and neck, liver or kidney cancer. The CDR3 nucleotides are TGCGCCAGCAGCCGACCACTAGCGGGAGGGGACACCGGGGAGCTGTTTTTT. Protein sequence: CASSRPLAGGDTGELFF.